The 24 T cell receptor beta chains below were found in one sample sequenced in a study of T cell changes during pregnancy in multiple sclerosis. Profiling relied on immunoSEQ multiplex PCR, and the TCRdb table lists in-frame clones only, not all of them. Found here are about 100,000 clones, around 94% of them singletons; the top ten hold roughly 3%. The sequenced sample was peripheral blood, obtained in the first trimester of pregnancy. All receptors derive from a female donor with multiple sclerosis, enrolled in a pregnancy study.

V gene TRBV27 combines with J gene TRBJ2-2; 7 nucleotides agree with TRBD2. The V and J ends lost 2 bases and 8 bases, in that order; junction bases with no gene match: 2. CDR1 is MNHEY and CDR2 is SMNVEV in the germline V gene (reference sequence). The length of the CDR3 is 13 residues. In DNA, the CDR3 is TGTGCCAGCAGTTTACGCGGGAGTGGGGAGCTGTTTTTT. Translating gives CASSLRGSGELFF.

The count of this clone is one. The chain couples TRBV27 to TRBJ1-2; 8 positions agree with TRBD1. V lost 4 bases and J lost 6; bases outside the gene matches: 4. The V gene's germline CDR1 is MNHEY and CDR2 SMNVEV (reference sequence). The CDR3 covers 13 residues. CDR3 DNA sequence: TGTGCCAGCAGTTCCGGGACAGGACATGGCTACACCTTC. Protein: CASSSGTGHGYTF.

This clone occurred once. Other DNA sequences in this sample translate to the same CDR3. The V call is TRBV28, the J call TRBJ1-1; perhaps TRBD1 as D (5 bases). This CDR3 has 13 residues. V was trimmed by 6 bases and J by 1 base, leaving 9 bases between them. Per germline, CDR1 MDHEN and CDR2 SYDVKM. The CDR3 loop is CASSSQGNTEAFF. CDR3 DNA sequence: TGTGCCAGCAGCTCCCAGGGGAACACTGAAGCTTTCTTT.

V gene TRBV5-6 combines with J gene TRBJ2-1; D is undetermined. Germline values: CDR1 SGHDT, CDR2 YYEEEE. CDR3 length equals 15 residues. V was clipped by 5 bases and J by 3 bases, with 15 bases between them. The CDR3 region is CASRAGFYGYNEQFF. DNA of the CDR3: TGTGCCAGCAGGGCCGGGTTTTACGGCTACAATGAGCAGTTCTTC.

V is TRBV19 and J is TRBJ2-2; D unclear. This CDR3 is 11 amino acids long. Per germline, CDR1 LNHDA and CDR2 SQIVND (reference sequence). The V gene lost 3 bases and the J gene lost 9 bases, with 5 bases spanning the gap. The CDR3 loop reads CASSISRELFF. CDR3 sequence (DNA): TGTGCCAGTAGTATCTCTCGGGAGCTGTTTTTT. The full variable domain, its missing parts supplied by reference TRBV19 and TRBJ2-2, is DGGITQSPKYLFRKEGQNVTLSCEQNLNHDAMYWYRQDPGQGLRLIYYSQIVNDFQKGDIAEGYSVSREKKESFPLTVTSAQKNPTAFYLCASSISRELFFGEGSRLTVL.

The chain links TRBV28 to TRBJ2-5, with 7 bases aligning to TRBD2. Germline CDR1 is MDHEN and CDR2 is SYDVKM. CDR3 length equals 15 residues. J gave up 2 bases and V 3 bases, and 6 bases lay outside the gene matches. The CDR3: CASSLTSSGQETQYF. The CDR3, as DNA: TGTGCCAGCAGTTTGACTTCTAGCGGACAAGAGACCCAGTACTTC.

V usage is TRBV15 and J usage is TRBJ1-1; no reliable D call. The CDR3 extends over 12 amino acids. CDR1 and CDR2 from the germline V gene are LNHNV and YYDKDF (reference sequence). V was clipped by 8 bases and J by 3 bases, with 10 bases between them. The CDR3 region is CATSYRDTEAFF. CDR3 DNA: TGTGCCACCTCTTACCGGGACACTGAAGCTTTCTTT.

The V and J genes are TRBV19 and TRBJ2-5; 8 bases line up with TRBD1. The germline V gene encodes CDR1 LNHDA and CDR2 SQIVND (reference sequence). This CDR3 contains 15 residues. Trimming took 3 bases from V and 7 from J; bases not matched to a gene: 10. The CDR3 protein is CASSMGDRQSATQYF. DNA of the CDR3: TGTGCCAGTAGTATGGGGGACAGGCAGTCAGCGACCCAGTACTTC.

V and J are TRBV5-6 and TRBJ2-7; D not certain. CDR1 is SGHDT, CDR2 YYEEEE, per germline. Between the trimmed V and J ends, which lost 1 base and 4 bases, there was a span of 9 bases. The CDR3 length is 13 residues. The CDR3 loop is CASSLYSSYEQYF. DNA for the CDR3: TGTGCCAGCAGCTTGTACAGTTCTTACGAGCAGTACTTC. The variable domain in full, with the rest retrieved from reference TRBV5-6 and TRBJ2-7, is DAGVTQSPTHLIKTRGQQVTLRCSPKSGHDTVSWYQQALGQGPQFIFQYYEEEERQRGNFPDRFSGHQFPNYSSELNVNALLLGDSALYLCASSLYSSYEQYFGPGTRLTVT.

The chain carries TRBV9 and TRBJ2-5; 13 bases align to TRBD2. The CDR3 has 17 residues. The trim removed 0 bases at V and 0 bases at J, leaving 2 bases unmatched. Germline V lookup: CDR1 SGDLS, CDR2 YYNGEE. The CDR3 loop reads CASSVGGLAGYQETQYF. CDR3 DNA: TGTGCCAGCAGCGTAGGGGGACTAGCGGGGTACCAAGAGACCCAGTACTTC.

This sequence joins TRBV10-3 and TRBJ2-2, with 9 bases identical to TRBD1. The V gene end was trimmed by 3 bases and the J gene end by 5 bases; junction bases not matched to a gene: 1. This CDR3 spans 14 amino acids. Germline loops: CDR1 ENHRY, CDR2 SYGVKD. This CDR3 reads CAISEQGATGELFF. DNA for the CDR3: TGTGCCATCAGTGAACAGGGGGCGACCGGGGAGCTGTTTTTT.

This clone appeared once. The chain links TRBV9 to TRBJ1-1, with no clear D. The CDR3 loop spans 13 amino acids. Germline V gene data show CDR1 as SGDLS and CDR2 as YYNGEE. Deletions cut 4 bases from V and 5 bases from J, with 12 bases between. The CDR3 coding sequence is TGTGCCAGCAGCTCATTAGATTGGACTGAAGCTTTCTTT. Protein: CASSSLDWTEAFF.

The chain carries TRBV5-1 and TRBJ2-7, with 10 positions matching TRBD2. The CDR3 loop spans 16 amino acids. Germline trimming cut 8 bases from V and 6 bases from J; bases unmatched to any gene: 17. Per the germline V gene, CDR1 is SGHRS and CDR2 is YFSETQ. CDR3 protein: CASRGTVLAGRGEQYF. The CDR3 bases are TGCGCCAGTAGGGGGACGGTACTAGCGGGAAGGGGCGAGCAGTACTTC.

The CDR3 region is CASSPGTVYGYTF. The DNA for the CDR3 is TGTGCCAGCTCACCAGGGACAGTCTATGGCTACACCTTC. The rearrangement joins TRBV18 to TRBJ1-2, with 7 nucleotides matching TRBD1. V trimming: 2 bases; J trimming: 4 bases; junction bases outside the gene matches: 1. Per the germline V gene, CDR1 is KGHSH and CDR2 is LQKENI. The CDR3 length is 13 residues.

The rearrangement joins TRBV11-2 to TRBJ2-1, with 15 positions matching TRBD2. V lost 5 bases to trimming and J lost 5 bases; unmatched junction nucleotides: 13. Looked up from germline, CDR1 is SGHAT and CDR2 is FQNNGV. CDR3 length: 19 amino acids. CDR3 DNA sequence: TGTGCCAGCAGCCCCGGACTAGCGGGAGGGAGAAGGGGGGACAATGAGCAGTTCTTC. This encodes CASSPGLAGGRRGDNEQFF.

The chain couples TRBV5-1 to TRBJ2-3; D is ambiguous. V was clipped by 4 bases and J by 0 bases, with 12 bases between them. Germline-derived CDR1 and CDR2 are SGHRS and YFSETQ. The CDR3 runs to 15 residues. CDR3 protein: CASSPQPISTDTQYF. The CDR3 DNA reads as TGCGCCAGCAGCCCACAGCCAATTAGCACAGATACGCAGTATTTT.

J is TRBJ2-3 and V is TRBV7-9; no reliable D call. Germline V lookup: CDR1 SEHNR, CDR2 FQNEAQ (reference sequence). The CDR3 has 15 residues. V shed 1 base and J shed 2 bases, with 10 bases lying between them. CDR3 sequence (DNA): TGTGCCAGCAGCTTAGACCTAGGCCCCACAGATACGCAGTATTTT. This gives the protein CASSLDLGPTDTQYF.

This chain joins TRBV5-1 and TRBJ2-3; 8 bases align to TRBD2. Germline CDR1 reads SGHRS; CDR2 reads YFSETQ. The CDR3 has 17 residues. J was trimmed by 4 bases and V by 0 bases; bases with no gene match: 10. CDR3 region: CASSLAVIAGTADTQYF. In DNA form, the CDR3 reads TGCGCCAGCAGCTTGGCCGTAATAGCGGGAACGGCAGATACGCAGTATTTT.

This chain connects TRBV28 to TRBJ2-7; D gene unclear. Germline CDR1 MDHEN, CDR2 SYDVKM. Trimming shortened V by 10 bases and J by 0 bases, and 13 bases separated the two germline ends. The CDR3 is 13 amino acids. The CDR3 region has the DNA TGTGCCATCTACGGTGCTAGCTCCTACGAGCAGTACTTC. Protein: CAIYGASSYEQYF.

V is TRBV9 and J is TRBJ2-7; 7 bases align to TRBD1. This CDR3 has 15 amino acids. Germline values: CDR1 SGDLS, CDR2 YYNGEE. The ends lost 3 bases at V and 5 bases at J; junction bases unmatched: 11. CDR3 nucleotides: TGTGCCAGCAGCGACCCCAAAGGGGGCTTAAACGAGCAGTACTTC. This codes for CASSDPKGGLNEQYF.

The chain uses TRBV11-2 and TRBJ2-1; tentative D call: TRBD2 (5 bases). V lost 5 bases, J lost 8 bases, and 10 bases lay in between. The CDR3 totals 12 residues. Germline CDR1 reads SGHAT; CDR2 reads FQNNGV. CDR3 DNA: TGTGCCAGCAGCCAGCAGAGGGATGAGCAGTTCTTC. Its protein product is CASSQQRDEQFF.

The chain recombines TRBV5-1 with TRBJ2-1, with 15 bases aligning to TRBD2. The junction had 5 bases not matched to a gene; V was cut back by 3 bases and J by 7 bases. Germline CDR1 and CDR2: SGHRS and YFSETQ. The CDR3 loop spans 16 amino acids. The CDR3 DNA reads as TGCGCCAGCAGCTCCTTGGGACTAGCGGGGGGTAATGAGCAGTTCTTC. It specifies CASSSLGLAGGNEQFF.

The V call is TRBV6-5, the J call TRBJ2-1, with TRBD2 matching 10 bases. This CDR3 has 16 residues. The V and J ends lost 2 bases and 4 bases, in that order; junction bases with no gene match: 5. Germline CDR1 and CDR2: MNHEY and SVGAGI. The CDR3 nucleotides are TGTGCCAGCAGTTACACCGGGACTAGCGTTTACAATGAGCAGTTCTTC. Amino acid sequence: CASSYTGTSVYNEQFF.

The chain links TRBV2 to TRBJ2-2, with TRBD2 matching over 8 bases. CDR1 SNHLY and CDR2 FYNNEI come from the germline V gene. The CDR3 loop spans 15 amino acids. The V gene end was trimmed by 3 bases and the J gene end by 6 bases; junction bases not matched to a gene: 6. The CDR3 reads CASSETSGSPGELFF. The CDR3 DNA reads TGTGCCAGCAGTGAGACGAGCGGGAGTCCCGGGGAGCTGTTTTTT.